What follows are 27 T cell receptor beta chains derived from one specimen sequenced in a study of regulatory T cells in long-lasting Graves disease. Both iRepertoire HTBI primers and Arm-PCR of CDR3 regions were used to build the TCR beta libraries. TCRdb passed the multiplex PCR reads through MiXCR, listing each CDR3 protein once. The repertoire holds approximately 470,000 distinct CDR3 sequences, less than 25% seen once, with under 9% in the top ten. The time point: persistent/refractory GD, antithyroid drugs over 5 years with positive TRAb. From RNA extracted from PBMCs, the TCR library was made. Here the sequenced sample was peripheral blood mononuclear cells (PBMCs), taken when the disease was refractory, from a patient treated with antithyroid drugs. These receptor sequences come from a female donor with Graves disease.

This clonotype was recorded at least ten times. CDR3: CASSERIRSYEQYF. The CDR3 DNA sequence: TGTGCCAGCAGTGAACGGATCCGCTCCTACGAGCAGTACTTC. This chain links TRBV2 with TRBJ2-7; D not resolved. Trimming took 2 bases from V and 0 from J, leaving 8 bases between them. Per the germline V gene, CDR1 is SNHLY and CDR2 is FYNNEI. There are 14 residues in the CDR3.

In this sample, this clonotype turned up many times. The rearrangement joins TRBV7-2 to TRBJ2-7; D is ambiguous. Germline V gene lookup returns CDR1 SGHTA and CDR2 FQGNSA. Trimming took 1 base from V and 2 from J, leaving 3 bases between them. This CDR3 has 12 amino acids. The CDR3 protein is CASSLDAYEQYF. CDR3 DNA: TGTGCCAGCAGCTTAGACGCCTACGAGCAGTACTTC. The whole variable domain, filled in from reference TRBV7-2 and TRBJ2-7, reads GAGVSQSPSNKVTEKGKDVELRCDPISGHTALYWYRQSLGQGLEFLIYFQGNSAPDKSGLPSDRFSAERTGGSVSTLTIQRTQQEDSAVYLCASSLDAYEQYFGPGTRLTVT.

Ten or more counts support this clonotype. The chain links TRBV24-1 to TRBJ2-7; TRBD1 agrees at 9 bases. This CDR3 has 15 amino acids. Looked up from germline, CDR1 is KGHDR and CDR2 is SFDVKD. Trimming removed 3 bases from V and 6 bases from J; junction bases left unmatched: 8. This CDR3 reads CATSDTGTGSLEQYF. CDR3 nucleotides: TGTGCCACCAGTGATACCGGGACAGGGTCCCTCGAGCAGTACTTC.

This clonotype was observed a handful of times. V gene TRBV30 combines with J gene TRBJ1-2, with D possibly being TRBD1 (5 bases). Germline CDR1 reads GTSNPN; CDR2 reads SVGIG (reference sequence). CDR3 length equals 14 residues. V was shortened by 5 bases and J by 5 bases, with 18 bases between the two germline ends. The CDR3 here is CAWWRGSSLYGYTF. The CDR3 coding sequence is TGTGCCTGGTGGAGGGGCTCGTCCCTTTATGGCTACACCTTC.

This chain joins TRBV3-1 and TRBJ2-4; 7 nucleotides align to TRBD2. V lost 4 bases and J lost 6; bases outside the gene matches: 12. The length of the CDR3 is 16 residues. Per the germline V gene, CDR1 is LGHDT and CDR2 is YNNKEL (reference sequence). This CDR3 reads CASSLRAGLGGNIQYF. CDR3 coding DNA: TGTGCCAGCAGCCTTAGAGCGGGACTGGGAGGAAACATTCAGTACTTC.

This clonotype was recorded at least ten times. The chain employs TRBV7-8 and TRBJ1-1; 7 nucleotides align to TRBD1. V shed 5 bases and J 4 bases; nucleotides not matched to a gene: 4. The CDR3 covers 13 residues. Germline CDR1 and CDR2: SGHVS and FQNEAQ. CDR3 protein: CASSPGGVTEAFF. DNA of the CDR3: TGTGCCAGCAGCCCAGGGGGGGTCACTGAAGCTTTCTTT.

V usage is TRBV14 and J usage is TRBJ2-7; D gene unclear. This CDR3 spans 15 amino acids. Germline V gives CDR1 SGHDN, CDR2 FVKESK. Trimming removed 5 bases at V and 6 bases at J, with 20 bases between. CDR3 residues: CASSAPGKGSPEQYF. DNA for the CDR3: TGTGCCAGCAGCGCCCCTGGGAAGGGCTCCCCCGAGCAGTACTTC.

The J gene is TRBJ2-1, the V gene TRBV5-1; 7 positions agree with TRBD2. Germline V gene sequence: CDR1 SGHRS, CDR2 YFSETQ. CDR3 length equals 14 residues. The ends lost 0 bases at V and 8 bases at J; junction bases unmatched: 5. The CDR3 region is CASSLGGGRHEQFF. CDR3 nucleotides: TGCGCCAGCAGCTTGGGAGGCGGGAGACATGAGCAGTTCTTC.

This clonotype showed up many times. This rearrangement joins TRBV28 to TRBJ2-2; TRBD1 aligns across 7 bases. The CDR3 loop spans 14 amino acids. Germline V CDR1 and CDR2: MDHEN, SYDVKM. J lost 7 bases, V lost 2 bases, and 4 bases had no gene match. The CDR3: CASSLPTGVGELFF. The CDR3 coding sequence is TGTGCCAGCAGTTTACCTACAGGGGTCGGGGAGCTGTTTTTT.

This clonotype came up many times. J is TRBJ2-5 and V is TRBV29-1; 7 bases are shared with TRBD1. The CDR3 consists of 12 residues. V shed 5 bases, J shed 5 bases, and the junction held 5 bases outside the gene matches. In germline, CDR1 is SQVTM, CDR2 ANQGSEA. The CDR3 spells CSVHRGRETQYF. The CDR3 DNA reads as TGCAGCGTTCACAGGGGAAGGGAGACCCAGTACTTC.

CDR3 coding DNA: TGTGCCAGCAGTTCCTCCTCTCCGGGGGCCTCGAACACCGGGGAGCTGTTTTTT. It codes for CASSSSSPGASNTGELFF. V and J are TRBV6-5 and TRBJ2-2; D tentatively fits TRBD1 or TRBD2 (6 bases each). CDR1 and CDR2 (germline): MNHEY, SVGAGI. Deletions cut 4 bases from V and 0 bases from J, with 18 bases between. The CDR3 loop spans 18 amino acids.

This clonotype turned up a few times. This rearrangement joins TRBV19 to TRBJ2-5; D is possibly TRBD1 (5 bases). Trimming shortened V by 9 bases and J by 2 bases, and 13 bases separated the two germline ends. The germline V gene has CDR1 LNHDA and CDR2 SQIVND (reference sequence). The CDR3 consists of 13 residues. The CDR3 region is CASRVHSQETQYF. The CDR3 DNA sequence: TGTGCCAGCAGGGTCCACTCTCAAGAGACCCAGTACTTC.

Turning to this clonotype: With a much larger clone just one base away, this may be a read error. V gene TRBV5-8 combines with J gene TRBJ1-5, with D possibly matching TRBD1 (5 bases). Germline loops: CDR1 SGHTS, CDR2 YDEGEE. The CDR3 covers 15 residues. With 4 bases removed from V and 7 bases from J, the gap between germline ends came to 18 bases. CDR3: CASSPEGPGNQPQHF. The CDR3 region has the DNA TGTGCCAGCAGCCCCGAGGGACCGGGAAACCAGCCCCAGCATTTT. Full variable domain (rest looked up from reference TRBV5-8 and TRBJ1-5): EAGVTQSPTHLIKTRGQQATLRCSPISGHTSVYWYQQALGLGLQFLLWYDEGEERNRGNFPPRFSGRQFPNYSSELNVNALELEDSALYLCASSPEGPGNQPQHFGDGTRLSIL.

The chain carries TRBV12-3 or TRBV12-4 and TRBJ1-5; D gene ambiguous. The CDR3 covers 14 residues. V dropped 2 bases and J dropped 9 bases, with 14 bases sitting between them. The CDR3 reads CASSLIVGGMPQHF. The CDR3 nucleotides are TGTGCCAGCAGTTTAATAGTTGGAGGGATGCCCCAGCATTTT.

This clonotype showed up just a few times. The V gene is TRBV6-1, the J gene TRBJ2-7; TRBD1 matches 7 bases. V shed 6 bases and J 4 bases; nucleotides not matched to a gene: 15. Germline-derived CDR1 and CDR2 are MNHNS and SASEGT. The CDR3 spans 16 residues. CDR3 nucleotide sequence: TGTGCCAGCAGCAAATTAACCGGGACAGAAAGATACGAGCAGTACTTC. Protein sequence: CASSKLTGTERYEQYF.

The chain has TRBV5-1 and TRBJ2-7; 10 bases line up with TRBD1. The CDR3 totals 16 residues. Germline trimming cut 0 bases from V and 3 bases from J; bases unmatched to any gene: 6. Germline CDR1 reads SGHRS; CDR2 reads YFSETQ. The chain's CDR3 is CASSLAWDRGDYEQYF. In nucleotides, the CDR3 is TGCGCCAGCAGCTTGGCCTGGGACAGGGGTGACTACGAGCAGTACTTC.

This clonotype was seen repeatedly, ten times or more. CDR3 sequence (DNA): TGTGCCAGCAGTATCCTCGCGGGAGAAAGCTCCTACGAGCAGTACTTC. Protein product: CASSILAGESSYEQYF. The genes are TRBV6-1 and TRBJ2-7; 7 positions match TRBD2. The ends lost 5 bases at V and 0 bases at J; junction bases unmatched: 10. The CDR3 consists of 16 residues. From germline, CDR1 is MNHNS and CDR2 SASEGT.

In its sample, this clonotype was seen a few times. The chain employs TRBV28 and TRBJ2-4; 7 bases align to TRBD1. CDR3 size: 14 residues. After removal of 6 bases from V and 5 bases from J, the junction contained 7 bases not matched to a gene. Per germline, CDR1 MDHEN and CDR2 SYDVKM. This CDR3 is CASRPTGRENIQYF. CDR3 in DNA: TGTGCCAGCAGGCCGACAGGGCGCGAAAACATTCAGTACTTC.

This clonotype was counted many times. J is TRBJ1-3 and V is TRBV28; D gene uncertain. The CDR3 extends over 13 amino acids. CDR1 MDHEN and CDR2 SYDVKM come from the germline V gene. With 4 bases removed from V and 4 bases from J, the gap between germline ends came to 8 bases. The CDR3 nucleotides read TGTGCCAGCAGTTCCCATGGGGGAAACACCATATATTTT. This gives the protein CASSSHGGNTIYF.

J is TRBJ2-3 and V is TRBV12-3 or TRBV12-4; D tentatively reads TRBD1 or TRBD2 (5 bases each). The CDR3 contains 13 residues. Trimming cost V 5 bases and J 4 bases, with 10 bases left between them. CDR3 sequence reads: CASSEGISDTQYF. CDR3 coding DNA: TGTGCCAGCAGTGAGGGGATCTCAGATACGCAGTATTTT.

This clonotype was detected ten times or more. The V gene is TRBV28, the J gene TRBJ2-7; 9 bases agree with TRBD1. V lost 7 bases, J lost 5 bases, and 15 bases stayed unmatched. The CDR3 has 16 amino acids. CDR1 and CDR2 (germline): MDHEN, SYDVKM. CDR3 amino acids: CASIRVGDRELNEQYF. The CDR3 DNA follows: TGTGCCAGCATTAGGGTGGGGGACAGGGAATTGAACGAGCAGTACTTC.

This clonotype was found a few times. The CDR3 DNA reads as TGTGCCAGCAGAGGGGCTAGCGGGAGCGGTGCAGAGACCCAGTACTTC. It yields the protein CASRGASGSGAETQYF. The chain combines TRBV25-1 with TRBJ2-5, with TRBD2 matching 10 bases. The germline V gene has CDR1 MGHDK and CDR2 SYGVNS. The V and J ends lost 6 bases and 4 bases, in that order; junction bases with no gene match: 11. This CDR3 has 16 residues.

This clonotype was detected ten times or more. The chain couples TRBV20-1 to TRBJ2-7; 9 bases line up with TRBD2. The CDR3 runs to 13 residues. Looked up from germline, CDR1 is DFQATT and CDR2 is SNEGSKA (reference sequence). Unmatched junction bases numbered 4, after V lost 6 bases and J lost 1 base. In DNA form, the CDR3 reads TGCAGTGCACCCGGACTAGCGTCCTACGAGCAGTACTTC. Amino acids: CSAPGLASYEQYF.

The chain carries TRBV9 and TRBJ1-1; no reliable D call. The CDR3 is 14 amino acids. The V end was cut by 0 bases, the J end by 4 bases, with 10 bases between. The germline gives CDR1 SGDLS, CDR2 YYNGEE. The CDR3 loop is CASSVGVEGTEAFF. For the CDR3, the DNA is TGTGCCAGCAGCGTAGGCGTCGAGGGCACTGAAGCTTTCTTT.

The rearrangement uses TRBV7-6 and TRBJ2-2; 11 nucleotides match TRBD2. This CDR3 has 18 amino acids. From germline, CDR1 is SGHVS and CDR2 FNYEAQ. V lost 1 base, J lost 0 bases, and 4 bases stayed unmatched. The CDR3 nucleotides are TGTGCCAGCAGCTTAGATATGGGACTAGCGGCGAACACCGGGGAGCTGTTTTTT. This gives the protein CASSLDMGLAANTGELFF.

As to this clonotype: This clone may be a read error of a much larger clone one base away. This chain joins TRBV16 and TRBJ2-5; 13 bases match TRBD2. Germline loops: CDR1 KGHSY, CDR2 FQNENV. The CDR3 is 16 residues long. The CDR3 is CAGSSLTSGRRETQYF. DNA for the CDR3: TGTGCCGGCAGCTCCCTGACTAGCGGGAGGCGTGAGACCCAGTACTTC. The full variable domain, rest sourced from reference TRBV16 and TRBJ2-5, is GEEVAQTPKHLVRGEGQKAKLYCAPIKGHSYVFWYQQVLKNEFKFLISFQNENVFDETGMPKERFSAKCLPNSPCSLEIQATKLEDSAVYFCAGSSLTSGRRETQYFGPGTRLLVL.

The genes are TRBV7-9 and TRBJ1-6; 7 positions match TRBD1. Germline lookup yields CDR1 SEHNR and CDR2 FQNEAQ (reference sequence). With 2 bases clipped from V and 6 bases from J, the junction kept 4 bases outside the gene matches. CDR3 length equals 15 residues. CDR3 DNA: TGTGCCAGCAGCTTAAACCCAGGGGGTAATTCACCCCTCCACTTT. This translates into CASSLNPGGNSPLHF.